This T cell receptor (beta chain) was identified in a study of identical twins. V shed 6 bases and J 1 base; nucleotides not matched to a gene: 3. Per germline, CDR1 LNHDA and CDR2 SQIVND (reference sequence). The CDR3 consists of 15 residues. Overall study findings and caveats: Zero-insertion analyses were open to partial confounding by invariant MAIT and iNKT cells.

A universal primer site was added by template switching, and unique molecular identifiers were carried by the cDNA. MiXCR, run by TCRdb on the 5' RACE reads, gives a single entry per CDR3 protein. The repertoire holds around 300,000 distinct CDR3 sequences, with about 8.1% as singletons. This clonotype was detected only a few times. Its specificity is not known. The same sample was also studied in work on yellow fever vaccine responses in identical twins.

The sample taken for sequencing was memory (CD45RO+) T cells sorted from blood. The V call is TRBV19, the J call TRBJ2-2; TRBD2 matches at 9 bases. The receptor comes from a woman under 30 in good health. CDR3: CASSVLAGNTGELFF. Written as DNA, the CDR3 is TGTGCCAGTAGCGTACTAGCGGGGAACACCGGGGAGCTGTTTTTT. Combining the CDR3 with reference TRBV19 and TRBJ2-2 gives the whole variable domain DGGITQSPKYLFRKEGQNVTLSCEQNLNHDAMYWYRQDPGQGLRLIYYSQIVNDFQKGDIAEGYSVSREKKESFPLTVTSAQKNPTAFYLCASSVLAGNTGELFFGEGSRLTVL.